The clone carrying this T cell receptor beta chain showed up many times. Via MiXCR, TCRdb re-called the RT-PCR reads, giving one row per CDR3 protein. In the table there are about 680,000 distinct CDR3 sequences, 12% to 15% of which are singletons. The germline V gene encodes CDR1 LGHDT and CDR2 YNNKEL (reference sequence). The CDR3 extends over 13 amino acids. V lost 1 base to trimming and J lost 9 bases, with 13 bases between them. The sample comprised memory CD4+ T cells from blood. The chain is built from TRBV3-1 and TRBJ2-7, with D possibly TRBD1 on 6 matching bases. This TCR was recovered from a female donor in good health, serving as a healthy control. The CDR3 loop is CASSQGSQTGQYF. The CDR3 DNA reads TGTGCCAGCAGCCAAGGGTCACAGACAGGGCAGTACTTC.